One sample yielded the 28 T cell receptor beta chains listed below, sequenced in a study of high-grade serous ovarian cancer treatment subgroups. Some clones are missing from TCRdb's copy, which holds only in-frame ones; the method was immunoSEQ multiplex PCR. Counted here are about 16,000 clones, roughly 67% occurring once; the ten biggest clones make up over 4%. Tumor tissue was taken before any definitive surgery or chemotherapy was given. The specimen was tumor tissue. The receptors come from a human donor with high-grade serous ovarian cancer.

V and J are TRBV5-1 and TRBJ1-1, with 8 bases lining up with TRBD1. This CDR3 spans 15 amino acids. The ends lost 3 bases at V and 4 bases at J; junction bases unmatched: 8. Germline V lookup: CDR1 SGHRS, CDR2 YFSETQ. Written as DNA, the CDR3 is TGCGCCAGCAGCTACGACAGGGGCGGTGGCACTGAAGCTTTCTTT. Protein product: CASSYDRGGGTEAFF.

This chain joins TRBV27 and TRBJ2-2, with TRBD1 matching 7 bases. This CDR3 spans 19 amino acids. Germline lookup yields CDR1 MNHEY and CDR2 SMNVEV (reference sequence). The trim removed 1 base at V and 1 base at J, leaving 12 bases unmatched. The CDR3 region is CASSLLRRQGQRNTGELFF. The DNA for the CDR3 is TGTGCCAGCAGTTTATTACGCCGCCAGGGACAGCGGAACACCGGGGAGCTGTTTTTT.

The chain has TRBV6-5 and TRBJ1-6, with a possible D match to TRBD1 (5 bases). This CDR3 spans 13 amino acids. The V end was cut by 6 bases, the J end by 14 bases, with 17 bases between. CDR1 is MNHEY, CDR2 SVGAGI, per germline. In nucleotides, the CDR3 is TGTGCCAGCAGGACGCCCTCCGGGGGAGCCCTCCACTTT. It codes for CASRTPSGGALHF.

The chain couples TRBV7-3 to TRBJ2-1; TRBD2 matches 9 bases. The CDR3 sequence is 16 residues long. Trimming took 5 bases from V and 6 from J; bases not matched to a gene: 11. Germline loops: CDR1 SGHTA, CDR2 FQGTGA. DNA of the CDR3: TGTGCCAGCAGCCGTAGCTTAGCGGGGGCTCTCAATGAGCAGTTCTTC. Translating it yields CASSRSLAGALNEQFF. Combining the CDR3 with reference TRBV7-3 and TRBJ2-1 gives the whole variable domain GAGVSQTPSNKVTEKGKYVELRCDPISGHTALYWYRQSLGQGPEFLIYFQGTGAADDSGLPNDRFFAVRPEGSVSTLKIQRTERGDSAVYLCASSRSLAGALNEQFFGPGTRLTVL.

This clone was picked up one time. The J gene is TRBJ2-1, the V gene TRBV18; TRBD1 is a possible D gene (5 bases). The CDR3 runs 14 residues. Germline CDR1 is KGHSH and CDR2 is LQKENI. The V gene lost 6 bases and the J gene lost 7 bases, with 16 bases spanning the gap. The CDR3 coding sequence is TGTGCCAGCTCCCCTATTTCCCGACAGAATGAGCAGTTCTTC. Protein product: CASSPISRQNEQFF. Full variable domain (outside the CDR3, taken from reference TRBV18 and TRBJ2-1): NAGVMQNPRHLVRRRGQEARLRCSPMKGHSHVYWYRQLPEEGLKFMVYLQKENIIDESGMPKERFSAEFPKEGPSILRIQQVVRGDSAAYFCASSPISRQNEQFFGPGTRLTVL.

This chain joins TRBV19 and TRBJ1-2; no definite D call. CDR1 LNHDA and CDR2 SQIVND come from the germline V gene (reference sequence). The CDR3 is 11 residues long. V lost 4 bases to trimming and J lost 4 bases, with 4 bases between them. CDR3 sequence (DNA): TGTGCCAGTAGTAACAGCTATGGCTACACCTTC. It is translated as CASSNSYGYTF.

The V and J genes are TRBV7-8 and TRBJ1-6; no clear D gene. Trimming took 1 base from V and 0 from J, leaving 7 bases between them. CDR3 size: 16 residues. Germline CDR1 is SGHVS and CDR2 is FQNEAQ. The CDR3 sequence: CASSLVGSSYNSPLHF. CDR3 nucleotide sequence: TGTGCCAGCAGCTTAGTGGGAAGCTCCTATAATTCACCCCTCCACTTT. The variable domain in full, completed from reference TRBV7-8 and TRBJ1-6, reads GAGVSQSPRYKVAKRGQDVALRCDPISGHVSLFWYQQALGQGPEFLTYFQNEAQLDKSGLPSDRFFAERPEGSVSTLKIQRTQQEDSAVYLCASSLVGSSYNSPLHFGNGTRLTVT.

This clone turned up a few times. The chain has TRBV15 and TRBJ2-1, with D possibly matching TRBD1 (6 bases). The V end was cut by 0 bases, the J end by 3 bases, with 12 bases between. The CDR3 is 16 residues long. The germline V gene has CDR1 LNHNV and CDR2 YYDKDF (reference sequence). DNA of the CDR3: TGTGCCACCAGCAGAGACAGGACAGCCGTCTACAATGAGCAGTTCTTC. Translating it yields CATSRDRTAVYNEQFF.

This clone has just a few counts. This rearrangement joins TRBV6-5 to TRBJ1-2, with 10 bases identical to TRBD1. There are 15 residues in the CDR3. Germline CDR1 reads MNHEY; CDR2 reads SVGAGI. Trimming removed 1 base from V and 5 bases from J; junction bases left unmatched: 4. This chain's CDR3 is CASSYYRQGAYGYTF. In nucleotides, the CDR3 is TGTGCCAGCAGTTACTATAGACAGGGGGCGTATGGCTACACCTTC.

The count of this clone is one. The CDR3 sequence is CASSLRGLSTDTQYF. Written as DNA, the CDR3 is TGTGCCAGCAGTTTACGGGGGCTCAGCACAGATACGCAGTATTTT. This chain links TRBV27 with TRBJ2-3, with D tentatively TRBD1 or TRBD2 (6 bases each). Per the germline V gene, CDR1 is MNHEY and CDR2 is SMNVEV (reference sequence). The CDR3 loop spans 15 amino acids. The V and J ends lost 2 bases and 0 bases respectively, with 9 bases between them.

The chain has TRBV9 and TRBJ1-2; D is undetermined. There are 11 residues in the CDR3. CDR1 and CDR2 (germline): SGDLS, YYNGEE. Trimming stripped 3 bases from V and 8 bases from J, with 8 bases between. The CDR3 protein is CASSGDRGYTF. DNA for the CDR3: TGTGCCAGCAGCGGGGATCGAGGCTACACCTTC.

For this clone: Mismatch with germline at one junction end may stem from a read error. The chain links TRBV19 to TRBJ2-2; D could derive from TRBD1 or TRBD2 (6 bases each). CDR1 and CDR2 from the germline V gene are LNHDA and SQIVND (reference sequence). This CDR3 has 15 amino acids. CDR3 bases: TGTGCCAGTAGAATAGGAGGGGGAAACACCGGGGAGCTGTTTTTT. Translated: CASRIGGGNTGELFF.

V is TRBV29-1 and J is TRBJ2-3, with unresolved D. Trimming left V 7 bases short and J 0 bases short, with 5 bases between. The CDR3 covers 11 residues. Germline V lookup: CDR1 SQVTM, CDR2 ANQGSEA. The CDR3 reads CSGSSTDTQYF. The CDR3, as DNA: TGCAGCGGGAGTAGCACAGATACGCAGTATTTT.

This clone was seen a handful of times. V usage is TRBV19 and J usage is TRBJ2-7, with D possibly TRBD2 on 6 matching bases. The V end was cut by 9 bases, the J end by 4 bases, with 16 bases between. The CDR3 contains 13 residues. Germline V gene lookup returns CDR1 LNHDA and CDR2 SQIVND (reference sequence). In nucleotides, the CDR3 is TGTGCCAGCTCGGCAGGGAGGTGGTACGAGCAGTACTTC. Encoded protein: CASSAGRWYEQYF.

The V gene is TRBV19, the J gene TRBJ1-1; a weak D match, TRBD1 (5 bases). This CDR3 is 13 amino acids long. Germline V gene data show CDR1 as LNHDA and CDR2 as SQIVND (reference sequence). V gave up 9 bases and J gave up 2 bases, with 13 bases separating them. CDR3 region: CASAFTGNTEAFF. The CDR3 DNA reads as TGTGCCAGCGCTTTCACAGGCAACACTGAAGCTTTCTTT.

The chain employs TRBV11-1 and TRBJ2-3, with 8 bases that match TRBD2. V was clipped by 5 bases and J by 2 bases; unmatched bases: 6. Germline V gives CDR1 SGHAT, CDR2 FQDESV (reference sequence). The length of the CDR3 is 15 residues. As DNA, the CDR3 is TGTGCCAGCAGCCCGCATAGCGGGGACACAGATACGCAGTATTTT. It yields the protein CASSPHSGDTDTQYF.

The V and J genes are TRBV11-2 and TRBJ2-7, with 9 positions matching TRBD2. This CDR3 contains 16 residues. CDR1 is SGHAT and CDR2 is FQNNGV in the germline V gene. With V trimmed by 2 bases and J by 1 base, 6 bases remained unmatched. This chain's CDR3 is CASSLRLAGKSYEQYF. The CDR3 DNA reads TGTGCCAGCAGCTTAAGGCTAGCGGGGAAATCCTACGAGCAGTACTTC.

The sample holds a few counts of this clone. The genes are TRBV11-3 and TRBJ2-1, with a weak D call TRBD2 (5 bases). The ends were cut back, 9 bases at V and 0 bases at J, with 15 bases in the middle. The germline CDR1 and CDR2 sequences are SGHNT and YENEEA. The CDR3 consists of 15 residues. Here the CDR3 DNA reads TGTGCCAGTATGCAAGACTACCCCTCCTACAATGAGCAGTTCTTC. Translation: CASMQDYPSYNEQFF.

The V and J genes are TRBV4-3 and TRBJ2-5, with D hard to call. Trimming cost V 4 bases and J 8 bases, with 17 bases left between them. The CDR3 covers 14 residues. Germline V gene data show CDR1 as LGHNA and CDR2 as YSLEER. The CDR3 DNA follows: TGCGCCAGCAGCCTACAGCCCACCACGGATACCCAGTACTTC. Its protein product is CASSLQPTTDTQYF.

CDR3 protein: CASSLDPWSGANVLTF. Here the CDR3 DNA reads TGTGCCAGCAGCTTAGATCCTTGGAGTGGGGCCAACGTCCTGACTTTC. The chain links TRBV11-2 to TRBJ2-6; unclear D gene. Germline V lookup: CDR1 SGHAT, CDR2 FQNNGV. The CDR3 consists of 16 residues. V lost 0 bases, J lost 3 bases, and 9 bases lay in between.

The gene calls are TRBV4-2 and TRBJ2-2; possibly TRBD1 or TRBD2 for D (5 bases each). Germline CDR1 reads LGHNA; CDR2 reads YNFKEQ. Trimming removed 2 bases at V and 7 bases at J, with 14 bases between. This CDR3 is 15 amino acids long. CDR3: CASSQTVGGHGELFF. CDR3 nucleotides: TGTGCCAGCAGCCAAACGGTTGGGGGTCACGGGGAGCTGTTTTTT.

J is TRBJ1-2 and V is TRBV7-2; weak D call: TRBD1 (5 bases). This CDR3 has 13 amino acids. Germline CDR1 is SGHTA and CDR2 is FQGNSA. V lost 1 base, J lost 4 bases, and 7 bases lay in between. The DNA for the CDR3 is TGTGCCAGCAGCTTAGTTGGGGGCTATGGCTACACCTTC. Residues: CASSLVGGYGYTF.

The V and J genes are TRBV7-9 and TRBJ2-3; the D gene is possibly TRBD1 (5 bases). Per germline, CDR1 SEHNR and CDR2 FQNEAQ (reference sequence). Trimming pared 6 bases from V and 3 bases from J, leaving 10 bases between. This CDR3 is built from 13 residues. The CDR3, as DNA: TGTGCCAGCAGGGTCAGGGTGACAGATACGCAGTATTTT. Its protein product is CASRVRVTDTQYF.

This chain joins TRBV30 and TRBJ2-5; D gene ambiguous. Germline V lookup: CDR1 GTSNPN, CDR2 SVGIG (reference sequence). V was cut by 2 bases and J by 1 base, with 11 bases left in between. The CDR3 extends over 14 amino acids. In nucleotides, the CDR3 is TGTGCCTGGAGTCTTCAAGGCTTCCAAGAGACCCAGTACTTC. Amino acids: CAWSLQGFQETQYF.

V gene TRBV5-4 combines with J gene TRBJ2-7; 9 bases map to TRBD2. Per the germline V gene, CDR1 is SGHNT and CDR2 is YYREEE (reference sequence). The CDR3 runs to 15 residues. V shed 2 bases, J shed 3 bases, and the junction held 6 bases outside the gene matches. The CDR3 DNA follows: TGTGCCAGCAGCTTTGCTGTAGCGGGGGACTACGAGCAGTACTTC. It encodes CASSFAVAGDYEQYF.

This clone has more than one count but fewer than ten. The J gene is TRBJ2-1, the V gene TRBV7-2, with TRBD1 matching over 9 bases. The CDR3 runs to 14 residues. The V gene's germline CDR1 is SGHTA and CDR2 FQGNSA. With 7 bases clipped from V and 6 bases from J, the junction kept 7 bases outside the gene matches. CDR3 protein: CASTGTGRFNEQFF. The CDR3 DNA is TGTGCCAGCACCGGGACAGGGAGGTTCAATGAGCAGTTCTTC. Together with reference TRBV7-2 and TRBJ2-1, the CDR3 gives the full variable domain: GAGVSQSPSNKVTEKGKDVELRCDPISGHTALYWYRQSLGQGLEFLIYFQGNSAPDKSGLPSDRFSAERTGGSVSTLTIQRTQQEDSAVYLCASTGTGRFNEQFFGPGTRLTVL.

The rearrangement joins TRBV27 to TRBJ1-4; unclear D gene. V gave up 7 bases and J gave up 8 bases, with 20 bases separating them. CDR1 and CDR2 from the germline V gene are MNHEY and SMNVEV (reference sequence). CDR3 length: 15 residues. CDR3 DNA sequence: TGTGCCAGCACCAAACTTCGGAGCCGTGGAGAAAAACTGTTTTTT. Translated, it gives CASTKLRSRGEKLFF.

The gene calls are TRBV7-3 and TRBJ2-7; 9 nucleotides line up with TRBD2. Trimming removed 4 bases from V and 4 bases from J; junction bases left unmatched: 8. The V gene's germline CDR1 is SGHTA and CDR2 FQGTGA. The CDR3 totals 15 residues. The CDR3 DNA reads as TGTGCCAGCAGCTCCCGCGGCGGGGGGGTTTACGAGCAGTACTTC. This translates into CASSSRGGGVYEQYF.